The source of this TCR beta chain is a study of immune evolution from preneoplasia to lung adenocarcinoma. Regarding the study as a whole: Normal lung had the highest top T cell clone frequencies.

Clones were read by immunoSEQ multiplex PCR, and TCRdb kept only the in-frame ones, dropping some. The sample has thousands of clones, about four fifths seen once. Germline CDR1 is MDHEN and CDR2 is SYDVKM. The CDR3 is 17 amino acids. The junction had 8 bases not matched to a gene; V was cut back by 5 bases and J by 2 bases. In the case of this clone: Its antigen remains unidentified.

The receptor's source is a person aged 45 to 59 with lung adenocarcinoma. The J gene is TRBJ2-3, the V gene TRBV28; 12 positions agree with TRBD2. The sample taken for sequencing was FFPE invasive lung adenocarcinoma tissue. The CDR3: CASSLRTSGAYTDTQYF. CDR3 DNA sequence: TGTGCCAGCAGTCTCCGGACTAGCGGGGCCTACACAGATACGCAGTATTTT. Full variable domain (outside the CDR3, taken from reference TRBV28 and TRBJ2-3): DVKVTQSSRYLVKRTGEKVFLECVQDMDHENMFWYRQDPGLGLRLIYFSYDVKMKEKGDIPEGYSVSREKKERFSLILESASTNQTSMYLCASSLRTSGAYTDTQYFGPGTRLTVL.